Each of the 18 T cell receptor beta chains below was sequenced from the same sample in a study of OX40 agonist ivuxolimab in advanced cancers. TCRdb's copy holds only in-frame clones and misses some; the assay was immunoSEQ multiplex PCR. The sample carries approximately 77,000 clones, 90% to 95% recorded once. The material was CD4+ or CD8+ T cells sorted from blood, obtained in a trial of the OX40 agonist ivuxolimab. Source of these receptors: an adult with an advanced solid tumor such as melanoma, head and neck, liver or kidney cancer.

Here the CDR3 DNA reads TGTGCCAGCGCAGCCCGAGATACGCAGTATTTT. This sequence encodes CASAARDTQYF. The chain carries TRBV28 and TRBJ2-3; unclear D gene. The germline V gene has CDR1 MDHEN and CDR2 SYDVKM. Trimming pared 8 bases from V and 5 bases from J, leaving 8 bases between. This CDR3 is built from 11 residues.

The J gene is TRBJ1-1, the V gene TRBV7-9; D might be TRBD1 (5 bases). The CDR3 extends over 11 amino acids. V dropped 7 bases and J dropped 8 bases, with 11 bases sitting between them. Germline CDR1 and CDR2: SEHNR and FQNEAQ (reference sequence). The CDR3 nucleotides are TGTGCCAGCACCACAAGACAGGAAGCTTTCTTT. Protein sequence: CASTTRQEAFF.

The CDR3, as DNA: TGCGCCAGCAGCCCACCGCTAGAGGTTGGGGAGACCCAGTACTTC. Protein sequence: CASSPPLEVGETQYF. V and J are TRBV5-1 and TRBJ2-5; D call uncertain. V shed 4 bases and J shed 5 bases, with 18 bases lying between them. The CDR3 spans 15 residues. Germline CDR1 and CDR2: SGHRS and YFSETQ.

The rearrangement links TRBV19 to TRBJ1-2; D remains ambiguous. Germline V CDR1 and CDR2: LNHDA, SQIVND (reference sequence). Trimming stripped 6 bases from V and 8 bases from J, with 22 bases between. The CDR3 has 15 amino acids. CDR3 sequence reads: CASRIPAGISGGYTF. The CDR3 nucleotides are TGTGCCAGTAGAATACCCGCCGGGATCTCGGGAGGCTACACCTTC.

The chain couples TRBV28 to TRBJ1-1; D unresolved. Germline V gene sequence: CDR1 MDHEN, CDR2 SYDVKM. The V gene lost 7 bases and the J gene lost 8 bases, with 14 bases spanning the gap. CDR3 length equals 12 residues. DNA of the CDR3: TGTGCCAGCAATCCCCTATCGGAGGAAGCTTTCTTT. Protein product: CASNPLSEEAFF.

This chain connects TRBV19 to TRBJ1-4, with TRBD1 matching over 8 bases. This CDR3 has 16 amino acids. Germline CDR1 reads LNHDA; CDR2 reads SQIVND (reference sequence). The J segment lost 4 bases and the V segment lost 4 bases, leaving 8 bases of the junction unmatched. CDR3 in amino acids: CASSNPAGGRNEKLFF. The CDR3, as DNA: TGTGCCAGTAGTAATCCTGCAGGGGGCCGTAATGAAAAACTGTTTTTT.

The CDR3 loop reads CASSLRQGARYGYTF. CDR3 DNA sequence: TGTGCCAGCAGTCTTAGACAGGGGGCGCGGTATGGCTACACCTTC. The genes are TRBV6-6 and TRBJ1-2, with TRBD1 identical over 10 bases. From germline, CDR1 is MNHNY and CDR2 SVGAGI (reference sequence). J was trimmed by 5 bases and V by 5 bases; bases with no gene match: 8. The CDR3 has 15 amino acids.

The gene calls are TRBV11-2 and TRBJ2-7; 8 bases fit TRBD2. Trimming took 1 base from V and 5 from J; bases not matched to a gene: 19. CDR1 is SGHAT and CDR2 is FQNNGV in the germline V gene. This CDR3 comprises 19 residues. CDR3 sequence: CASSLVPGVRLAGGNEQYF. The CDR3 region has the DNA TGTGCCAGCAGCTTAGTTCCAGGGGTACGGCTAGCGGGTGGAAACGAGCAGTACTTC.

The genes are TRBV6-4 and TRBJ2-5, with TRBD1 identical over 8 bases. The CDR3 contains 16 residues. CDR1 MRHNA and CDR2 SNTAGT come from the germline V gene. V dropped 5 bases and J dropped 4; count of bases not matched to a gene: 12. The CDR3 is CASSLLRDRWGETQYF. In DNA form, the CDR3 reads TGTGCCAGCAGTCTACTCCGGGACAGGTGGGGAGAGACCCAGTACTTC.

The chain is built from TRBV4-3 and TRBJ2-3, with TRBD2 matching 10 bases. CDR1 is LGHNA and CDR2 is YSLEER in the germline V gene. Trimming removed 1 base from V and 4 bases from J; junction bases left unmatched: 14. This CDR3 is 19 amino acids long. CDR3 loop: CASSQAGLSGTSVADTQYF. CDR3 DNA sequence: TGCGCCAGCAGCCAAGCCGGACTTTCCGGGACTAGCGTAGCAGATACGCAGTATTTT.

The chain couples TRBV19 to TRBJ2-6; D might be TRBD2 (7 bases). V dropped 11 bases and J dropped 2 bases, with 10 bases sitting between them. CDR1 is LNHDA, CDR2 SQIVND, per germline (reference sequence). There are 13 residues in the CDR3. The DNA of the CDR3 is TGTGCCGGGCGGGGGCCTGGGGCCAACGTCCTGACTTTC. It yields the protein CAGRGPGANVLTF. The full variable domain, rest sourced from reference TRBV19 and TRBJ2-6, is DGGITQSPKYLFRKEGQNVTLSCEQNLNHDAMYWYRQDPGQGLRLIYYSQIVNDFQKGDIAEGYSVSREKKESFPLTVTSAQKNPTAFYLCAGRGPGANVLTFGAGSRLTVL.

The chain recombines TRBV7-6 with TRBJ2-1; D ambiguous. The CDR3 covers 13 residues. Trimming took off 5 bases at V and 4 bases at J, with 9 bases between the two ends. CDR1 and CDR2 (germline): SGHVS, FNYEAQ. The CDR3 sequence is CASSTNRYNEQFF. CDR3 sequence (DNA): TGTGCCAGCAGCACAAACCGGTACAATGAGCAGTTCTTC.

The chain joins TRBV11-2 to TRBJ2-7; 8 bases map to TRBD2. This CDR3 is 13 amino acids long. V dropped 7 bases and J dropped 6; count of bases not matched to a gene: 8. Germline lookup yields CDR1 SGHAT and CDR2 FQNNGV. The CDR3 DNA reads TGTGCCAGCAACCCGGGACTAGGAGGCGAGCAGTACTTC. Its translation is CASNPGLGGEQYF.

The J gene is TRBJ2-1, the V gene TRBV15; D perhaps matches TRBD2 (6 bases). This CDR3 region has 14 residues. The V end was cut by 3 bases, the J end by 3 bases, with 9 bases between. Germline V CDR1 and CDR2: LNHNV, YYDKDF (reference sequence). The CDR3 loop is CATSRGRGYNEQFF. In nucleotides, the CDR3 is TGTGCCACCAGCAGGGGGCGGGGCTACAATGAGCAGTTCTTC. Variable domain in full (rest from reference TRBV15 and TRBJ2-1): DAMVIQNPRYQVTQFGKPVTLSCSQTLNHNVMYWYQQKSSQAPKLLFHYYDKDFNNEADTPDNFQSRRPNTSFCFLDIRSPGLGDTAMYLCATSRGRGYNEQFFGPGTRLTVL.

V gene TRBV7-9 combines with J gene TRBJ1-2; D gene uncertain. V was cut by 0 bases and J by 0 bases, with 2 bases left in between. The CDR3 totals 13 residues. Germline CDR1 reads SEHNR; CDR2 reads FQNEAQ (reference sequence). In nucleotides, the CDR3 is TGTGCCAGCAGCTTAGCCCCTAACTATGGCTACACCTTC. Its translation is CASSLAPNYGYTF.

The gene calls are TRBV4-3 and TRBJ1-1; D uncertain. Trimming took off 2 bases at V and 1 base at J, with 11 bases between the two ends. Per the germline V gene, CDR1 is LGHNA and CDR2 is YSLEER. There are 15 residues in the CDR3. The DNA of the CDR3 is TGCGCCAGCAGCCAATTCACGCAAGAGAACACTGAAGCTTTCTTT. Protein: CASSQFTQENTEAFF.

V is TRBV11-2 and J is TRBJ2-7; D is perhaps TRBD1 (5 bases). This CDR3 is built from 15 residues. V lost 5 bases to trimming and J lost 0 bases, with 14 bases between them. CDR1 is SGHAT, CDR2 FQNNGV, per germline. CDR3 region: CASSPLDRSSYEQYF. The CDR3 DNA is TGTGCCAGCAGCCCCCTAGACAGAAGCTCCTACGAGCAGTACTTC.

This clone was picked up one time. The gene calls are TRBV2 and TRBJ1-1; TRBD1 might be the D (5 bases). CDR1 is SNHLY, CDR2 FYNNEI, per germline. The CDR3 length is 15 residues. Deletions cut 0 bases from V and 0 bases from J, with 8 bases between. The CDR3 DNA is TGTGCCAGCAGTGAAGCCACAGGTATGAACACTGAAGCTTTCTTT. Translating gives CASSEATGMNTEAFF.